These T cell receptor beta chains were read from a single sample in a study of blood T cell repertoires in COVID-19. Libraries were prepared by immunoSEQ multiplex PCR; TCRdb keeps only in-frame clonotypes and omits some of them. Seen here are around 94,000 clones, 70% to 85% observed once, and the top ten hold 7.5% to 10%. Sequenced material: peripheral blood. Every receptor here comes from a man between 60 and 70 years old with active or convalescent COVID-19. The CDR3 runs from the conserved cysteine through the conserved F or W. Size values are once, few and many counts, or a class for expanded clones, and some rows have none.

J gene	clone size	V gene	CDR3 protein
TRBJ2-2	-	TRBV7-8	CASSLDRRNTGELFF
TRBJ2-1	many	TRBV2	CASSDLAGEYNEQFF
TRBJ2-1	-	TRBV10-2	CASRGAEVWNEQFF
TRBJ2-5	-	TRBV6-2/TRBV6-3	CASSTRLAEYQETQYF
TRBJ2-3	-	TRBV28	CASSPGLAGLLSTDTQYF
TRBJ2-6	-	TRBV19	CASTDRGGTGANVLTF
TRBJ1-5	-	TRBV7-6	CASSLDRGRGFNQPQHF
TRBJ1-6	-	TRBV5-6	CASSSGINSPLHF
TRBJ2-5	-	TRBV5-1	CASSPEGAGETQYF
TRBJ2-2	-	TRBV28	CASSFGGGGTGELFF
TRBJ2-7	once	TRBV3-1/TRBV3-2	CASSLSGGNYEQYF
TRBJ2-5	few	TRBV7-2	CASSLGGSQKTQYF
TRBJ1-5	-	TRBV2	CAGGLTRGNQPQHF
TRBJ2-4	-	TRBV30	CAWSVDRGFSLAKNIQYF
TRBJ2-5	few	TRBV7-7	CASAKGGSGTIGETQYF
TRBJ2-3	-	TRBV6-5	CASSRDSTDTQYF
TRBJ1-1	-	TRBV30	CAWSPYPEAFF
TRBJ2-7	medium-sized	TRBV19	CASKGTGSYEQYF
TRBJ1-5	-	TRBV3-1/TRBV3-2	CASSAQGLPNQPQHF
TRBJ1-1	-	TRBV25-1	CASSVQGLTEAFF
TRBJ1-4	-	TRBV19	CASRAGGTNEKLFF
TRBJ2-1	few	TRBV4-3	CASSQGGTYNEQFF
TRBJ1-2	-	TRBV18	CASSASEGYGYTF
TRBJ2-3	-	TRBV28	CASSSPVLGGGVPDTQYF
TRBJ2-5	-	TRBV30	CAWSRGGVETQYF
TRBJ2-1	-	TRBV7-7	CASSPVPGLAGGRDEQFF
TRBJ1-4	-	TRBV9	CASSMTGGNEKLFF
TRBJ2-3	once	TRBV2	CASNPQAGLVDTQYF